This TCR beta chain was observed in a study of CD8+ T cells in alopecia areata. Study background: Administration of oral tofacitinib to treated patients was at 5 to 10 mg twice daily.

CDR1 GTSNPN and CDR2 SVGIG come from the germline V gene (reference sequence). J gave up 8 bases and V 3 bases, and 11 bases lay outside the gene matches. CDR3 size: 15 residues. General observations from the study: Scalp clonality and expanded CD8+ clones among the top 100 were significantly decreased by tofacitinib. An increase in clonality over normal scalp was evident in lesional scalp, especially alopecia totalis/universalis.

RNA, once extracted, was reverse transcribed into cDNA for use as the sequencing template. Assay: immunoSEQ multiplex PCR; the TCRdb copy retains only in-frame clones and omits some. The sample has about 74,000 clones, 25% to 35% seen once; the top ten hold 14% to 15%. This clone was observed a few times. Antigen specificity is unknown. Treatment denoted: oral pan-JAK inhibitor, 5-10 mg twice daily. Researchers gathered lesional scalp punch biopsies and peripheral blood from patients with alopecia areata. V usage is TRBV30 and J usage is TRBJ2-1; TRBD2 agrees at 9 bases. This TCR was recovered from a human donor with alopecia areata. The sequenced sample was CD8+ T cells sorted from blood, obtained at week 4, from a patient treated with tofacitinib. CDR3 in DNA: TGTGCCTGGAGCCCAGGGGTAGCGGGAGCAGATGAGCAGTTCTTC. Encoded protein: CAWSPGVAGADEQFF.